Presented here are 23 T cell receptor beta chains from one specimen sequenced in a study of OX40 agonist ivuxolimab in advanced cancers. This table comes from immunoSEQ multiplex PCR, and its TCRdb copy is limited to in-frame clones, with some not included. This sample yields 55,000 to 85,000 clones, of which about nine tenths are seen a single time; approximately 3% belongs to the top ten. This specimen was CD4+ or CD8+ T cells sorted from blood, taken in a trial of the OX40 agonist ivuxolimab. The receptor set was obtained from an adult with an advanced solid tumor such as melanoma, head and neck, liver or kidney cancer.

V gene TRBV28 combines with J gene TRBJ2-6; the match to TRBD2 covers 7 bases. This CDR3 is 15 amino acids long. Germline V gene lookup returns CDR1 MDHEN and CDR2 SYDVKM. Losses at the gene ends were 9 bases for V and 2 bases for J; bases not matched to a gene: 7. CDR3 amino acids: CASGLETPGANVLTF. In nucleotides, the CDR3 is TGTGCCAGTGGACTAGAAACGCCTGGGGCCAACGTCCTGACTTTC.

The chain recombines TRBV14 with TRBJ2-3; tentatively, D is TRBD1 (5 bases). The V gene lost 3 bases and the J gene lost 1 base, with 17 bases spanning the gap. The germline V gene encodes CDR1 SGHDN and CDR2 FVKESK. CDR3 length equals 17 residues. The CDR3 region is CASSQGLGLIRTDTQYF. CDR3 nucleotides: TGTGCCAGCAGCCAGGGCCTGGGGCTTATTCGCACAGATACGCAGTATTTT.

V and J are TRBV7-3 and TRBJ1-6; no reliable D call. The germline V gene encodes CDR1 SGHTA and CDR2 FQGTGA. Trimming took off 2 bases at V and 7 bases at J, with 3 bases between the two ends. CDR3 length: 12 residues. The CDR3 region has the DNA TGTGCCAGCAGCTTACCAAATTCACCCCTCCACTTT. As protein: CASSLPNSPLHF. Full variable domain (outside the CDR3, taken from reference TRBV7-3 and TRBJ1-6): GAGVSQTPSNKVTEKGKYVELRCDPISGHTALYWYRQSLGQGPEFLIYFQGTGAADDSGLPNDRFFAVRPEGSVSTLKIQRTERGDSAVYLCASSLPNSPLHFGNGTRLTVT.

V is TRBV6-1 and J is TRBJ1-6; 7 nucleotides agree with TRBD1. V trimming: 5 bases; J trimming: 9 bases; junction bases outside the gene matches: 10. The germline V gene has CDR1 MNHNS and CDR2 SASEGT. The CDR3 contains 15 residues. The CDR3: CASSTDRVRRSPLHF. The CDR3 coding sequence is TGTGCCAGCAGTACCGACAGGGTCCGGCGTTCACCCCTCCACTTT.

J is TRBJ2-3 and V is TRBV7-2; 8 positions match TRBD1. J was trimmed by 0 bases and V by 1 base; bases with no gene match: 3. From germline, CDR1 is SGHTA and CDR2 FQGNSA. The CDR3 is 16 residues long. The CDR3 coding sequence is TGTGCCAGCAGCTTAGGGGGACAGGTTAGCACAGATACGCAGTATTTT. It is translated as CASSLGGQVSTDTQYF.

V and J are TRBV9 and TRBJ1-1; possibly TRBD1 for D (5 bases). The CDR3 totals 15 residues. The germline V and J ends were trimmed by 6 bases and 0 bases, with 15 bases remaining between them. In germline, CDR1 is SGDLS, CDR2 YYNGEE. The CDR3 DNA follows: TGTGCCAGCAAGGGTCAAGGGACGATGAACACTGAAGCTTTCTTT. Its translation is CASKGQGTMNTEAFF.

V and J are TRBV10-3 and TRBJ1-5, with D possibly matching TRBD1 (6 bases). V was cut by 4 bases and J by 3 bases, with 7 bases left in between. The CDR3 runs to 13 residues. CDR1 and CDR2 (germline): ENHRY, SYGVKD. CDR3 loop: CAISGGANQPQHF. For the CDR3, the DNA is TGTGCCATCAGTGGGGGGGCCAATCAGCCCCAGCATTTT.

In its sample, this clone was seen a few times. This sequence joins TRBV7-6 and TRBJ1-2, with TRBD1 matching 8 bases. Germline-derived CDR1 and CDR2 are SGHVS and FNYEAQ. The ends lost 4 bases at V and 4 bases at J; junction bases unmatched: 8. The CDR3 loop spans 15 amino acids. The CDR3: CASSSMGTGAYGYTF. CDR3 bases: TGTGCCAGCAGCTCTATGGGGACAGGTGCCTATGGCTACACCTTC.

The V call is TRBV9, the J call TRBJ1-2; TRBD1 matches 7 bases. The CDR3 has 14 residues. With 0 bases clipped from V and 8 bases from J, the junction kept 7 bases outside the gene matches. From germline, CDR1 is SGDLS and CDR2 YYNGEE. The CDR3 reads CASSVVGDRRGYTF. The CDR3 bases are TGTGCCAGCAGCGTAGTAGGGGACAGAAGGGGCTACACCTTC.

The chain is built from TRBV30 and TRBJ2-7; D could derive from TRBD1 or TRBD2 (7 bases each). Germline CDR1 GTSNPN, CDR2 SVGIG (reference sequence). Trimming removed 5 bases at V and 3 bases at J, with 17 bases between. The CDR3 loop spans 14 amino acids. CDR3 coding DNA: TGTGCCTGGCAGACAGGGACGGGAGGCTACGAGCAGTACTTC. It yields the protein CAWQTGTGGYEQYF.

Notes on this clone: At one of its ends the junction is not consistent with the germline gene, which may arise from a read error. J is TRBJ2-1 and V is TRBV10-3, with 7 bases identical to TRBD2. This CDR3 spans 12 amino acids. Germline V gives CDR1 ENHRY, CDR2 SYGVKD. DNA for the CDR3: TGTGCCATCACTGAGCGGGGCAATGAGCAGTTCTTC. As protein: CAITERGNEQFF.

This chain joins TRBV2 and TRBJ2-2; 12 nucleotides match TRBD1. The germline CDR1 and CDR2 sequences are SNHLY and FYNNEI. CDR3 size: 15 residues. V was pared by 8 bases and J by 6 bases, with 7 bases of the junction left unmatched. The CDR3 is CASGTGGAQSGELFF. In DNA, the CDR3 is TGTGCCAGCGGGACAGGGGGCGCTCAGTCCGGGGAGCTGTTTTTT.

CDR3 amino acids: CASSFPDSSGANVLTF. In DNA, the CDR3 is TGCGCCAGCAGCTTCCCGGACAGCTCTGGGGCCAACGTCCTGACTTTC. This chain connects TRBV5-1 to TRBJ2-6; D possibly corresponds to TRBD1 (6 bases). Germline CDR1 is SGHRS and CDR2 is YFSETQ. The ends were cut back, 2 bases at V and 0 bases at J, with 9 bases in the middle. The CDR3 is 16 amino acids. Using reference TRBV5-1 and TRBJ2-6 for the parts outside the CDR3, the full variable domain is KAGVTQTPRYLIKTRGQQVTLSCSPISGHRSVSWYQQTPGQGLQFLFEYFSETQRNKGNFPGRFSGRQFSNSRSEMNVSTLELGDSALYLCASSFPDSSGANVLTFGAGSRLTVL.

The V call is TRBV5-4, the J call TRBJ2-1; 10 positions agree with TRBD1. This CDR3 is 16 amino acids long. Trimming at V came to 4 bases and at J to 4 bases, leaving 8 bases not matched to a gene. CDR1 and CDR2 (germline): SGHNT, YYREEE (reference sequence). The chain's CDR3 is CASSQGQGPPYNEQFF. CDR3 nucleotides: TGTGCCAGCAGCCAGGGACAGGGGCCGCCTTACAATGAGCAGTTCTTC. Complete variable domain (other parts from reference TRBV5-4 and TRBJ2-1): ETGVTQSPTHLIKTRGQQVTLRCSSQSGHNTVSWYQQALGQGPQFIFQYYREEENGRGNFPPRFSGLQFPNYSSELNVNALELDDSALYLCASSQGQGPPYNEQFFGPGTRLTVL.

This clone was seen only once. The V and J genes are TRBV2 and TRBJ2-1; 11 bases map to TRBD2. The CDR3 sequence is 15 residues long. The V gene's germline CDR1 is SNHLY and CDR2 FYNNEI. J lost 6 bases, V lost 2 bases, and 3 bases had no gene match. The CDR3: CASSERGTSGNEQFF. CDR3 sequence (DNA): TGTGCCAGCAGTGAACGGGGGACTAGCGGCAATGAGCAGTTCTTC.

J is TRBJ2-7 and V is TRBV15, with D possibly called TRBD1 or TRBD2 (5 bases each). The V end was cut by 2 bases, the J end by 3 bases, with 11 bases between. The CDR3 spans 14 residues. CDR1 is LNHNV, CDR2 YYDKDF, per germline (reference sequence). CDR3 nucleotide sequence: TGTGCCACCAGCAGATACCGGGACGGCTACGAGCAGTACTTC. Translated, it gives CATSRYRDGYEQYF.

Here the CDR3 reads CASSGQGGRDTIYF. Here the CDR3 DNA reads TGTGCCAGCAGCGGACAGGGGGGAAGGGACACCATATATTTT. The V call is TRBV7-2, the J call TRBJ1-3; 10 nucleotides agree with TRBD1. Germline V lookup: CDR1 SGHTA, CDR2 FQGNSA. With V trimmed by 5 bases and J by 8 bases, 6 bases remained unmatched. The CDR3 extends over 14 amino acids. Variable domain in full (rest from reference TRBV7-2 and TRBJ1-3): GAGVSQSPSNKVTEKGKDVELRCDPISGHTALYWYRQSLGQGLEFLIYFQGNSAPDKSGLPSDRFSAERTGGSVSTLTIQRTQQEDSAVYLCASSGQGGRDTIYFGEGSWLTVV.

CDR3 nucleotide sequence: TGTGCCAGCAGTTTATTTCAGGGGTACACTGAAGCTTTCTTT. As protein: CASSLFQGYTEAFF. The chain recombines TRBV28 with TRBJ1-1, with D maybe TRBD1 (6 bases). Trimming left V 1 base short and J 3 bases short, with 9 bases between. Looked up from germline, CDR1 is MDHEN and CDR2 is SYDVKM. CDR3 length: 14 amino acids.

The V call is TRBV7-3, the J call TRBJ2-7; the match to TRBD1 covers 10 bases. The CDR3 sequence is 15 residues long. Germline lookup yields CDR1 SGHTA and CDR2 FQGTGA. V trimming: 5 bases; J trimming: 4 bases; junction bases outside the gene matches: 8. CDR3 protein: CASSLKPGQGYEQYF. The CDR3 DNA sequence: TGTGCCAGCAGCCTTAAGCCGGGACAGGGGTACGAGCAGTACTTC. Full variable domain (remainder filled in from reference TRBV7-3 and TRBJ2-7): GAGVSQTPSNKVTEKGKYVELRCDPISGHTALYWYRQSLGQGPEFLIYFQGTGAADDSGLPNDRFFAVRPEGSVSTLKIQRTERGDSAVYLCASSLKPGQGYEQYFGPGTRLTVT.

Concerning this clone itself: One end of the junction is discordant with germline, which a read error may explain. The V call is TRBV28, the J call TRBJ1-4, with unresolved D. The V gene's germline CDR1 is MDHEN and CDR2 SYDVKM. The CDR3 has 14 residues. The CDR3 here is CASRWPGAPTRLLF. CDR3 nucleotide sequence: TGTGCCAGCAGATGGCCGGGAGCCCCAACTCGATTGCTTTTT.

The rearrangement links TRBV28 to TRBJ2-6, with unresolved D. Germline CDR1 is MDHEN and CDR2 is SYDVKM. Trimming cost V 2 bases and J 0 bases, with 11 bases left between them. This CDR3 comprises 17 residues. The CDR3 DNA is TGTGCCAGCAGTTTAAGTCTCTGGCGCTCTGGGGCCAACGTCCTGACTTTC. Translated: CASSLSLWRSGANVLTF.

The chain is built from TRBV2 and TRBJ2-2; maybe TRBD1 (5 bases). The CDR3 totals 14 residues. V gave up 6 bases and J gave up 0 bases, with 8 bases separating them. Germline V gene sequence: CDR1 SNHLY, CDR2 FYNNEI. The CDR3, as DNA: TGTGCCAGCAGGGGGCTCGCGAACACCGGGGAGCTGTTTTTT. Residues: CASRGLANTGELFF.

The V and J genes are TRBV2 and TRBJ1-1; D gene ambiguous. Germline CDR1 and CDR2: SNHLY and FYNNEI. The CDR3 runs 11 residues. V was cut by 4 bases and J by 7 bases, with 7 bases left in between. This CDR3 reads CASSAEGEAFF. The CDR3 region has the DNA TGTGCCAGCAGTGCTGAAGGTGAAGCTTTCTTT.